This TCR beta chain was retrieved from a study of post-analysis software for immune sequencing data. Study details: Clinical courses comprised relapsing-remitting, secondary progressive and progressive-relapsing multiple sclerosis.

The study's findings and limits: Diversity measured as normalized Chao1 was significantly lower in multiple sclerosis patients than in controls. Five TRBV segments, TRBV5-6, TRBV5-1 and TRBV20-1 among them, were found more frequent in patients than controls. F-measure co-clustering was strong for batch-matched samples.

With respect to this clonotype: Antigen unknown.

Libraries were made from TCR beta cDNA, and they carried unique molecular identifiers. The yield from roughly 1 to 10 million T cells was 500,000 or so cDNA molecules in total. TCRdb re-called the PCR reads with MiXCR, one entry per CDR3 protein. The table includes approximately 770,000 distinct CDR3 sequences, about half detected once. The germline V gene has CDR1 MNHEY and CDR2 SVGAGI. The CDR3 is 15 amino acids. J gave up 2 bases and V 5 bases, and 7 bases lay outside the gene matches. The chain links TRBV6-5 to TRBJ2-3; TRBD1 aligns across 7 bases. This sequence originates from a girl under 18 with multiple sclerosis. The sample taken for sequencing was blood. CDR3: CASSRRTGVTDTQYF. The CDR3 DNA sequence: TGTGCCAGCAGTCGACGGACAGGTGTCACAGATACGCAGTATTTT.